The sequence of this T cell receptor (beta chain) was determined in a study of T-cell reconstitution after alpha-beta-depleted transplantation in children. General study findings and limits: Diversity of TCRbeta at day 60 was high in some patients, arising from surviving recipient T cells and thymic progenitors.

Unique molecular identifiers were incorporated when the TCRbeta library was constructed. TCRdb re-called the PCR reads with MiXCR, one entry per CDR3 protein. The data hold roughly 6,700 distinct CDR3 sequences, with about a sixth observed a single time. Deletions cut 4 bases from V and 4 bases from J, with 9 bases between. The CDR3 runs 12 residues. Germline V gene data show CDR1 as DFQATT and CDR2 as SNEGSKA (reference sequence). This clonotype counts as medium-sized. Its matching antigen is unknown. The chain employs TRBV20-1 and TRBJ2-3; D perhaps matches TRBD2 (6 bases). The sequencing used PBMCs, collected before TCRalphabeta/CD19-depleted stem cell transplant. The receptor was isolated from a boy aged 2 to 9 with acute lymphoblastic leukemia, due to receive a stem cell transplant. CDR3 nucleotides: TGCAGTGCTAAGGGAGGTGCAGATACGCAGTATTTT. It specifies CSAKGGADTQYF.